These 21 T cell receptor beta chains came from one sample sequenced in a study of blood T cell repertoires in COVID-19. Clones were sequenced by immunoSEQ multiplex PCR, and TCRdb holds only the in-frame ones, with some missing. The sample shows roughly 200,000 clones, roughly 86% of them seen only once. Sequencing input: peripheral blood. The source is a man aged 18 to 30 with active or convalescent COVID-19.

J is TRBJ2-5 and V is TRBV4-1; 11 positions agree with TRBD2. Germline values: CDR1 MGHRA, CDR2 YSYEKL. V lost 0 bases, J lost 4 bases, and 4 bases stayed unmatched. This CDR3 region has 16 residues. CDR3 region: CASSQDIAGGPETQYF. The CDR3 DNA is TGCGCCAGCAGCCAAGATATAGCGGGAGGGCCAGAGACCCAGTACTTC.

The rearrangement joins TRBV2 to TRBJ2-5; maybe TRBD2 (6 bases). Germline CDR1 reads SNHLY; CDR2 reads FYNNEI. V lost 3 bases and J 0 bases, leaving 8 bases between the germline ends. There are 14 residues in the CDR3. The CDR3 sequence: CASSDGGNQETQYF. The CDR3 nucleotides read TGTGCCAGCAGTGATGGCGGGAACCAAGAGACCCAGTACTTC.

This clone has only one observation. CDR3 in DNA: TGCGCCAGCAGCTTAGGGACAGGGGGCCAAGGGGAAAATCAGCCCCAGCATTTT. It is translated as CASSLGTGGQGENQPQHF. The genes are TRBV5-1 and TRBJ1-5; TRBD1 matches 12 bases. This CDR3 comprises 18 residues. The germline gives CDR1 SGHRS, CDR2 YFSETQ. The V and J ends lost 2 bases and 4 bases, in that order; junction bases with no gene match: 10.

The chain has TRBV27 and TRBJ1-3, with D possibly matching TRBD1 (6 bases). In germline, CDR1 is MNHEY, CDR2 SMNVEV (reference sequence). The V and J ends lost 7 bases and 0 bases respectively, with 22 bases between them. This CDR3 comprises 18 residues. DNA of the CDR3: TGTGCCAGCACCCTCTCCAGACGGGGACACTACTCTGGAAACACCATATATTTT. It is translated as CASTLSRRGHYSGNTIYF.

V and J are TRBV6-5 and TRBJ2-1; TRBD2 agrees at 12 bases. Germline trimming cut 4 bases from V and 4 bases from J; bases unmatched to any gene: 2. The CDR3 covers 15 residues. Germline V lookup: CDR1 MNHEY, CDR2 SVGAGI. In nucleotides, the CDR3 is TGTGCCAGCAGTTTCGGACTAGCGGGGTACAATGAGCAGTTCTTC. This sequence encodes CASSFGLAGYNEQFF.

The V and J genes are TRBV3-1 (or the pseudogene TRBV3-2) and TRBJ2-3; 11 positions agree with TRBD2. The germline V gene encodes CDR1 LGHDT and CDR2 YNNKEL (reference sequence). V lost 2 bases to trimming and J lost 1 base; unmatched junction nucleotides: 2. The CDR3 runs 16 residues. The CDR3 reads CASSQLAGGGTDTQYF. In DNA, the CDR3 is TGTGCCAGCAGCCAATTAGCGGGGGGGGGCACAGATACGCAGTATTTT.

The chain joins TRBV5-1 to TRBJ1-4, with TRBD1 as a possible D gene (5 bases). V was pared by 0 bases and J by 2 bases, with 11 bases between. The CDR3 loop spans 16 amino acids. Germline V gives CDR1 SGHRS, CDR2 YFSETQ. The CDR3 reads CASSLDGGNTNEKLFF. In nucleotides, the CDR3 is TGCGCCAGCAGCTTGGATGGGGGGAACACTAATGAAAAACTGTTTTTT.

The chain uses TRBV7-8 and TRBJ1-2, with 8 nucleotides matching TRBD1. J was trimmed by 2 bases and V by 2 bases; bases with no gene match: 10. Germline CDR1 is SGHVS and CDR2 is FQNEAQ. The CDR3 has 17 residues. The CDR3 DNA is TGTGCCAGCAGCTTATCTTCTCTGGACAGGGAGAACTATGGCTACACCTTC. The encoded protein is CASSLSSLDRENYGYTF. Full variable domain (missing parts from reference TRBV7-8 and TRBJ1-2): GAGVSQSPRYKVAKRGQDVALRCDPISGHVSLFWYQQALGQGPEFLTYFQNEAQLDKSGLPSDRFFAERPEGSVSTLKIQRTQQEDSAVYLCASSLSSLDRENYGYTFGSGTRLTVV.

V gene TRBV4-2 combines with J gene TRBJ1-3; D remains ambiguous. This CDR3 spans 16 amino acids. Trimming left V 1 base short and J 0 bases short, with 10 bases between. Germline assignment: CDR1 LGHNA and CDR2 YNFKEQ. The CDR3 sequence: CASSQVSASSGNTIYF. In DNA form, the CDR3 reads TGTGCCAGCAGCCAAGTTAGCGCCAGCTCTGGAAACACCATATATTTT.

The rearrangement joins TRBV5-1 to TRBJ1-5; TRBD1 aligns across 7 bases. This CDR3 is 15 amino acids long. With 0 bases clipped from V and 5 bases from J, the junction kept 5 bases outside the gene matches. The germline gives CDR1 SGHRS, CDR2 YFSETQ. This chain's CDR3 is CASSLADRVDQPQHF. The CDR3 bases are TGCGCCAGCAGCTTGGCCGACAGGGTCGATCAGCCCCAGCATTTT.

A word on this clone: Compared with germline, one end of the junction differs, possibly owing to a read error. The chain recombines TRBV18 with TRBJ2-7, with 10 bases that match TRBD1. Germline V CDR1 and CDR2: KGHSH, LQKENI. This CDR3 spans 14 amino acids. The CDR3, as DNA: TGTACCAGCTCACCCGGGACAGGGGACTACGAGCAGTACTTC. This translates into CTSSPGTGDYEQYF.

The table lists this clone with a few counts. V gene TRBV6-2 or TRBV6-3 combines with J gene TRBJ2-7; D might be TRBD2 (7 bases). Looked up from germline, CDR1 is MNHEY and CDR2 is SVGEGT. V lost 5 bases to trimming and J lost 1 base, with 21 bases between them. CDR3 size: 17 residues. CDR3 loop: CASSPLGGGMGSYEQYF. The CDR3 nucleotides read TGTGCCAGCAGTCCCTTAGGCGGGGGCATGGGATCCTACGAGCAGTACTTC.

The chain joins TRBV4-3 to TRBJ2-2, with 7 bases fitting TRBD1. Germline assignment: CDR1 LGHNA and CDR2 YSLEER. The CDR3 consists of 16 residues. V lost 1 base to trimming and J lost 2 bases; unmatched junction nucleotides: 4. CDR3 amino acids: CASSQVEGANTGELFF. The CDR3 bases are TGCGCCAGCAGCCAAGTCGAGGGGGCCAACACCGGGGAGCTGTTTTTT.

This clone was counted once. The V call is TRBV5-1, the J call TRBJ1-2, with D perhaps TRBD1 (5 bases). V shed 2 bases and J shed 3 bases, with 11 bases lying between them. CDR1 is SGHRS, CDR2 YFSETQ, per germline. CDR3 length: 14 residues. The CDR3 DNA is TGCGCCAGCAGCTTAACAGGATCCTACTATGGCTACACCTTC. Amino acids: CASSLTGSYYGYTF. The full variable domain, in which reference TRBV5-1 and TRBJ1-2 provide the parts outside the CDR3, is KAGVTQTPRYLIKTRGQQVTLSCSPISGHRSVSWYQQTPGQGLQFLFEYFSETQRNKGNFPGRFSGRQFSNSRSEMNVSTLELGDSALYLCASSLTGSYYGYTFGSGTRLTVV.

The chain carries TRBV5-4 and TRBJ2-7, with 7 bases that match TRBD1. The CDR3 covers 15 residues. The junction had 11 bases not matched to a gene; V was cut back by 4 bases and J by 4 bases. Germline lookup yields CDR1 SGHNT and CDR2 YYREEE (reference sequence). CDR3 region: CASSRRDSQPYEQYF. The DNA for the CDR3 is TGTGCCAGCAGCCGCCGGGACAGCCAACCTTACGAGCAGTACTTC.

The rearrangement links TRBV7-9 to TRBJ2-1; 10 nucleotides align to TRBD2. Germline loops: CDR1 SEHNR, CDR2 FQNEAQ (reference sequence). With 5 bases clipped from V and 5 bases from J, the junction kept 6 bases outside the gene matches. The CDR3 runs 15 residues. The CDR3 DNA reads as TGTGCCAGCAGCCTTCTAGCGGGAGTTAACAATGAGCAGTTCTTC. This encodes CASSLLAGVNNEQFF.

The rearrangement joins TRBV2 to TRBJ1-5, with 9 bases identical to TRBD1. The CDR3 extends over 14 amino acids. Unmatched junction bases numbered 4, after V lost 4 bases and J lost 6 bases. CDR1 SNHLY and CDR2 FYNNEI come from the germline V gene. The CDR3 here is CASSAGQGGQPQHF. In DNA, the CDR3 is TGTGCCAGCAGTGCGGGACAGGGCGGTCAGCCCCAGCATTTT.

This rearrangement joins TRBV5-1 to TRBJ2-2, with 8 bases lining up with TRBD1. V dropped 4 bases and J dropped 2; count of bases not matched to a gene: 4. The CDR3 consists of 15 residues. Germline V gene data show CDR1 as SGHRS and CDR2 as YFSETQ. CDR3 in amino acids: CASSRDRINTGELFF. The CDR3 DNA is TGCGCCAGCAGCCGGGACAGGATAAACACCGGGGAGCTGTTTTTT.

The chain carries TRBV9 and TRBJ1-2, with no clear D. The CDR3 is 15 amino acids. In germline, CDR1 is SGDLS, CDR2 YYNGEE. The germline V and J ends were trimmed by 0 bases and 3 bases, with 12 bases remaining between them. CDR3 in DNA: TGTGCCAGCAGCGTAGGACACGGCGAGCACTATGGCTACACCTTC. The encoded protein is CASSVGHGEHYGYTF.

This rearrangement joins TRBV11-3 to TRBJ2-1; D remains ambiguous. Looked up from germline, CDR1 is SGHNT and CDR2 is YENEEA. The CDR3 is 13 residues long. V was shortened by 2 bases and J by 5 bases, with 7 bases between the two germline ends. This chain's CDR3 is CASSLLADNEQFF. For the CDR3, the DNA is TGTGCCAGCAGCTTATTGGCGGACAATGAGCAGTTCTTC.

On this clone: A junction boundary mismatches the germline segment, possibly from a read error. The rearrangement links TRBV6-1 to TRBJ1-2, with D perhaps matching TRBD1 (6 bases). Germline V gives CDR1 MNHNS, CDR2 SASEGT. CDR3 size: 17 residues. The CDR3 coding sequence is TGTGCCGGCAGTGAAGCCCGAATGCGGGGGGCAATCGATGGCTACACCTTC. Its protein is CAGSEARMRGAIDGYTF.